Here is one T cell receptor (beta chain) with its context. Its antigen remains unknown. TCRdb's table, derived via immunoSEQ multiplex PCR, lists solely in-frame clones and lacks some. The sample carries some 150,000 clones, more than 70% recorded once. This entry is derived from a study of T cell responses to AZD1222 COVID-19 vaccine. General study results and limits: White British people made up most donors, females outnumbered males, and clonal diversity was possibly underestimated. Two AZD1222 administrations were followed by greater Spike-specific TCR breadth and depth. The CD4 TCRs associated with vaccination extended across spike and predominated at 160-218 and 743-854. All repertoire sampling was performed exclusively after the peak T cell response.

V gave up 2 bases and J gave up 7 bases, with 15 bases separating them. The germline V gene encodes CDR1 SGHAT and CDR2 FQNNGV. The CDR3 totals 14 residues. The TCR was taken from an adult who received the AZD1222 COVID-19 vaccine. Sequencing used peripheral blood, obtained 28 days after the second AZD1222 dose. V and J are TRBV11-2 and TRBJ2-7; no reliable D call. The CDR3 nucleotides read TGTGCCAGCAGCTTATTGCCGGAGTCATTTGAGCAGTACTTC. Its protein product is CASSLLPESFEQYF. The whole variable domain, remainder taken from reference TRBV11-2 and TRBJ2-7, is EAGVAQSPRYKIIEKRQSVAFWCNPISGHATLYWYQQILGQGPKLLIQFQNNGVVDDSQLPKDRFSAERLKGVDSTLKIQPAKLEDSAVYLCASSLLPESFEQYFGPGTRLTVT.